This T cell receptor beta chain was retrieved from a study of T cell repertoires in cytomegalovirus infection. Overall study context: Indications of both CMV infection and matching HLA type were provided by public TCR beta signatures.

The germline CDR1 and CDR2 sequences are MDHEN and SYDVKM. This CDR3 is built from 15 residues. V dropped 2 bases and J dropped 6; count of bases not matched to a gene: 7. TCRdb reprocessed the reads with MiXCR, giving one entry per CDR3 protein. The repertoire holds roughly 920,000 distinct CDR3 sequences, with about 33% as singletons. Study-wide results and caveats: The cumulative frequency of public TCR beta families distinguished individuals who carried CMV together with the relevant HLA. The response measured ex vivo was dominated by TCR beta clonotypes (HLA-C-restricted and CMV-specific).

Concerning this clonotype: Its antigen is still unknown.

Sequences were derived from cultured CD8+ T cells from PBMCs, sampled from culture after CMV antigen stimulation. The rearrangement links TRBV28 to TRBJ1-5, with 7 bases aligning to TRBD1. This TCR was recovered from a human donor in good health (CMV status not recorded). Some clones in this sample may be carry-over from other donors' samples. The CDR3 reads CASSLPGQLFQPQHF. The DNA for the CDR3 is TGTGCCAGCAGTTTACCGGGACAGCTATTTCAGCCCCAGCATTTT.